This is a list of T cell receptor beta chains from one sample in a study of T cell changes during pregnancy in multiple sclerosis. Clones were read by immunoSEQ multiplex PCR, and TCRdb kept only the in-frame ones, dropping some. The table has approximately 36,000 clones, 93% seen once. The source was CD4+ T cells from peripheral blood mononuclear cells, collected in the first trimester of pregnancy. These receptors all stem from a female donor with multiple sclerosis, enrolled in a pregnancy study. CDR3s include the opening cysteine and the closing phenylalanine or tryptophan. Fields, in order: J gene, V gene, CDR3 length, D gene, clone size, CDR3 DNA, CDR3 protein. The D gene is left open where the match is weak. Not all rows give a size; the values are once, few, many and, for expanded clones, a class.

>TRBJ2-3|TRBV6-1|15|TRBD2|-
TGTGCCAGCACCGAAGGAGCGGGGTACACAGATACGCAGTATTTT
CASTEGAGYTDTQYF
>TRBJ2-6|TRBV27|14|-|-
TGTGCCAGCACCACAGGGTTTGGGGCCAACGTCCTGACTTTC
CASTTGFGANVLTF
>TRBJ2-5|TRBV7-9|13|-|-
TGTGCCAGCACCGGACAGCCTCAAGAGACCCAGTACTTC
CASTGQPQETQYF
>TRBJ2-1|TRBV28|14|TRBD2|once
TGTGCCAGCAGTCTAGCGGCCCCCCCCAATGAGCAGTTCTTC
CASSLAAPPNEQFF
>TRBJ2-1|TRBV6-5|14|-|-
TGTGCCAGCAGTTACTCCCCGGCGGGCAATGAGCAGTTCTTC
CASSYSPAGNEQFF
>TRBJ2-7|TRBV11-2|15|TRBD1|-
TGTGCCAGCAGCGCCGGACAGGGCATGTTCTACGAGCAGTACTTC
CASSAGQGMFYEQYF
>TRBJ2-3|TRBV7-3|14|TRBD1|-
TGTGCCAGCAGCTTAGGACAGGGGGTAGATACGCAGTATTTT
CASSLGQGVDTQYF
>TRBJ2-1|TRBV6-1|15|TRBD2|-
TGTGCCAGTACTGAAAGCGGGAGGGCCCTCGATGAGCAGTTCTTC
CASTESGRALDEQFF
>TRBJ1-4|TRBV29-1|13|TRBD1|-
TGCAGCGTATCAGGGGGATCTAGGGAAAAACTGTTTTTT
CSVSGGSREKLFF
>TRBJ2-3|TRBV30|16|TRBD1|-
TGTGCCTGGAGTCGCAGGGGGCGGACTAGCACAGATACGCAGTATTTT
CAWSRRGRTSTDTQYF
>TRBJ1-2|TRBV4-1|14|-|once
TGCGCCAGCAGCCAAGTAGGAGGGAAAGGTGGCTACACCTTC
CASSQVGGKGGYTF
>TRBJ1-5|TRBV5-1|14|TRBD1|-
TGCGCCAGCAGCTGGGGGACAGGCAATCAGCCCCAGCATTTT
CASSWGTGNQPQHF
>TRBJ1-4|TRBV7-9|15|-|-
TGTGCCAGCAGCTCCCTCAGGGCGGCTAATGAAAAACTGTTTTTT
CASSSLRAANEKLFF
>TRBJ2-2|TRBV6-5|14|-|-
TGTGCCAGCAGTTACTCGAGGCTCGCCGGGGAGCTGTTTTTT
CASSYSRLAGELFF
>TRBJ2-1|TRBV2|13|TRBD1|-
TGTGCCAGCAGCCCGACAGGGGCAGGTGAGCAGTTCTTC
CASSPTGAGEQFF
>TRBJ2-6|TRBV7-8|16|-|few
TGTGCCAGCAGCCCTCGGACTGGGTCTGGGGCCAACGTCCTGACTTTC
CASSPRTGSGANVLTF
>TRBJ2-2|TRBV5-4|18|TRBD2|-
TGTGCCAGCAGCTCCTTTCGCGGGAGTACAAAGGACACCGGGGAGCTGTTTTTT
CASSSFRGSTKDTGELFF
>TRBJ2-1|TRBV28|15|-|-
TGTGCCAGCATCACCCCCGGGAGCTCCTACAATGAGCAGTTCTTC
CASITPGSSYNEQFF
>TRBJ1-5|TRBV6-1|15|-|-
TGTGCCAGCATTCGGGGGGACATTGGCAATCAGCCCCAGCATTTT
CASIRGDIGNQPQHF
>TRBJ2-2|TRBV7-3|14|-|medium-sized
TGTGCCAGCAGCTTAACGCGGGACACCGGGGAGCTGTTTTTT
CASSLTRDTGELFF
>TRBJ2-7|TRBV10-3|13|TRBD2|few
TGTGCCATCACTAGCGGGTTATCCTACGAGCAGTACTTC
CAITSGLSYEQYF
>TRBJ1-5|TRBV7-2|16|-|-
TGTGCCAGCAGCTTAGATACGGTTCGTTCCAATCAGCCCCAGCATTTT
CASSLDTVRSNQPQHF
>TRBJ2-7|TRBV7-2|14|TRBD1|-
TGTGCCAGCAGCTTCGACAGGGGTTCCTACGAGCAGTACTTC
CASSFDRGSYEQYF
>TRBJ2-7|TRBV5-4|13|-|once
TGTGCCAGCAGCGCGGCAGGGTCCTACGAGCAGTACTTC
CASSAAGSYEQYF
>TRBJ2-4|TRBV30|12|-|-
TGTGCCTGGAGGGGAGTTGAGGACATTCAGTACTTC
CAWRGVEDIQYF
>TRBJ1-3|TRBV19|14|-|-
TGTGCCAGTAGTATCACAGGGACTGGAAACACCATATATTTT
CASSITGTGNTIYF
>TRBJ1-1|TRBV7-8|15|TRBD1|-
TGTGCCAGCAGCCCCCGACAGGGCCAAAACACTGAAGCTTTCTTT
CASSPRQGQNTEAFF
>TRBJ2-1|TRBV7-8|18|-|-
TGTGCCAGCAGAATTGAGCTCGGAGCAGCTCAGAATTCGGGTGAGCAGTTCTTC
CASRIELGAAQNSGEQFF
>TRBJ1-2|TRBV27|12|-|-
TGTGCCAGCAGGGGGCCCAGCTATGGCTACACCTTC
CASRGPSYGYTF